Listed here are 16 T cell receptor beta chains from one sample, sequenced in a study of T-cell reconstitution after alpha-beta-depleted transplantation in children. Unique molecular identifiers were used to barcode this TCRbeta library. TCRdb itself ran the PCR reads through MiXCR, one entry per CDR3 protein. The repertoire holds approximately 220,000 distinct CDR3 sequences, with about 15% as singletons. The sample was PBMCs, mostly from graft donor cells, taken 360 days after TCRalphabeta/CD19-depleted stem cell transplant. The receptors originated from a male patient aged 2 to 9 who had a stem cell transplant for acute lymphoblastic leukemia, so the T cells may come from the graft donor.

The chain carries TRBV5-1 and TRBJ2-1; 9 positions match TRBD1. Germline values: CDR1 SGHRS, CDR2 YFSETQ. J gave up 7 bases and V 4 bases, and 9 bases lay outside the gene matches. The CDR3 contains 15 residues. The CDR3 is CASSPGQGSRNEQFF. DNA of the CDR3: TGCGCCAGCAGCCCGGGACAGGGATCGAGGAATGAGCAGTTCTTC.

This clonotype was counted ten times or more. The CDR3 DNA is TGCAGTGCTAGTAGACTAGGCTCCTACAATGAGCAGTTCTTC. It is translated as CSASRLGSYNEQFF. The chain combines TRBV20-1 with TRBJ2-1, with a weak D call TRBD2 (6 bases). This CDR3 is built from 14 residues. V lost 3 bases and J lost 0, with 9 bases in between. Germline lookup yields CDR1 DFQATT and CDR2 SNEGSKA (reference sequence).

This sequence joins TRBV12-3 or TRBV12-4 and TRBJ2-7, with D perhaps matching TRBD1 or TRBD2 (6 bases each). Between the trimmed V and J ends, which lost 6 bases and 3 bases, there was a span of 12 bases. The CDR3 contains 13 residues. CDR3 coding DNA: TGTGCCAGCAGACAGGGAGGCAACTACGAGCAGTACTTC. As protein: CASRQGGNYEQYF.

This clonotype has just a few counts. CDR3 residues: CASSPEPGGIDTQYF. Here the CDR3 DNA reads TGTGCCAGCAGCCCGGAACCGGGTGGAATAGATACGCAGTATTTT. This chain joins TRBV7-6 and TRBJ2-3; D unclear. CDR3 length: 15 residues. Looked up from germline, CDR1 is SGHVS and CDR2 is FNYEAQ. Trimming pared 5 bases from V and 5 bases from J, leaving 17 bases between.

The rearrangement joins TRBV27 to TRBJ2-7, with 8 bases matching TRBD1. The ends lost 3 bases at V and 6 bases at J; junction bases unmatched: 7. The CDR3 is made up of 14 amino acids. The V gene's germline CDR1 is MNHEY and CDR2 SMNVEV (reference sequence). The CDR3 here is CASSLQTGASEQYF. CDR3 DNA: TGTGCCAGCAGTTTGCAGACAGGGGCAAGCGAGCAGTACTTC.

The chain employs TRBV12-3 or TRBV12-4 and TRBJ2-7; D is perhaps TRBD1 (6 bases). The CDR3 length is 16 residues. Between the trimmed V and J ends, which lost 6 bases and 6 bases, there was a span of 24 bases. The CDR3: CASSRATFRGGGEQYF. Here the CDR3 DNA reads TGTGCCAGCAGCCGCGCGACCTTCAGGGGTGGAGGCGAGCAGTACTTC.

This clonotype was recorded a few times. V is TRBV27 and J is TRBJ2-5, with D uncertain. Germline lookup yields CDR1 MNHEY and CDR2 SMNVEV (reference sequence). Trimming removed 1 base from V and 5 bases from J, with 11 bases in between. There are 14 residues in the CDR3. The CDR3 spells CASSLLGSSETQYF. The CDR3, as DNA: TGTGCCAGCAGTTTATTAGGTAGTTCGGAGACCCAGTACTTC.

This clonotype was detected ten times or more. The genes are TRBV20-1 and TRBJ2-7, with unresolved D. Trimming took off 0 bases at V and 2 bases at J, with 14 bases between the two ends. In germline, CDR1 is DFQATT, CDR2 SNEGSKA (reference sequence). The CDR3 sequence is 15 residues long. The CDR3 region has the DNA TGCAGTGCTAGAGATAAGGATTACTACACCTACGAGCAGTACTTC. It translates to CSARDKDYYTYEQYF.

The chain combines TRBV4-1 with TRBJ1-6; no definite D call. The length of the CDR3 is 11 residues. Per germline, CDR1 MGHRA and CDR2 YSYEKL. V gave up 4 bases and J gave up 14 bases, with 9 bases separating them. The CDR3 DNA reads TGCGCCAGCAGCCTCCAAGATACCCTCCACTTT. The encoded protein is CASSLQDTLHF.

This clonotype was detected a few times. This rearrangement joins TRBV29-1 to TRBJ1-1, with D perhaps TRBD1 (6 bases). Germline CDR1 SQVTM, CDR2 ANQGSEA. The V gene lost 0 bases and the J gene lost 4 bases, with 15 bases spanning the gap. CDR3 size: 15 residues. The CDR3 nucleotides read TGCAGCGTTGAAGACAGGGGTAGGGTCAGCACTGAAGCTTTCTTT. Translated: CSVEDRGRVSTEAFF.

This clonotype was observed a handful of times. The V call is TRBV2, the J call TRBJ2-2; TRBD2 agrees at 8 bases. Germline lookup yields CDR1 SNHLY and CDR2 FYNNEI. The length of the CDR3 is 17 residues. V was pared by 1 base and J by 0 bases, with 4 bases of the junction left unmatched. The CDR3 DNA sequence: TGTGCCAGCAGTGAAGTTGTCGGGGGGGCGAACACCGGGGAGCTGTTTTTT. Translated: CASSEVVGGANTGELFF.

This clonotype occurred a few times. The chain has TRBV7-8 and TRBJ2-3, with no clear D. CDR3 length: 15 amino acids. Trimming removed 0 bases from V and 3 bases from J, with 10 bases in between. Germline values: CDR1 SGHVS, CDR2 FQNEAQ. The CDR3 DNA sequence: TGTGCCAGCAGCTTAGCCGTTGCGGTTACAGATACGCAGTATTTT. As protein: CASSLAVAVTDTQYF.

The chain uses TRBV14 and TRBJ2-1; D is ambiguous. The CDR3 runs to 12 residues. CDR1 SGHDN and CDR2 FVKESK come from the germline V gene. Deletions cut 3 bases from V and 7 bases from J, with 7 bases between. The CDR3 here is CASSQRWNEQFF. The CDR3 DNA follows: TGTGCCAGCAGCCAGAGGTGGAATGAGCAGTTCTTC. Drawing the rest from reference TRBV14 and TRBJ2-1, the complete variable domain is EAGVTQFPSHSVIEKGQTVTLRCDPISGHDNLYWYRRVMGKEIKFLLHFVKESKQDESGMPNNRFLAERTGGTYSTLKVQPAELEDSGVYFCASSQRWNEQFFGPGTRLTVL.

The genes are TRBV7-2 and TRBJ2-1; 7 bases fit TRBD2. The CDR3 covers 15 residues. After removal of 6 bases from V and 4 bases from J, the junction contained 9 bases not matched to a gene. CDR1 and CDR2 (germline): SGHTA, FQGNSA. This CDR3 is CASSQRGFVYNEQFF. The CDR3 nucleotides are TGTGCCAGCAGTCAGCGGGGCTTTGTGTACAATGAGCAGTTCTTC.

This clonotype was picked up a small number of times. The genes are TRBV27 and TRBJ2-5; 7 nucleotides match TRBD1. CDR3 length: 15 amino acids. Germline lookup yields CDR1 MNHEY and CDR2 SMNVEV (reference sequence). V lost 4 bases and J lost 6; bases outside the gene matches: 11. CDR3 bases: TGTGCCAGCAGTTCCCATAACGACAGGGCGAAGACCCAGTACTTC. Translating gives CASSSHNDRAKTQYF.

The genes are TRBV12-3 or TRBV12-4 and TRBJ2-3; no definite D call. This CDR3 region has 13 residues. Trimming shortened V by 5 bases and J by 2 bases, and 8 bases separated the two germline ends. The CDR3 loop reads CASSLQITDTQYF. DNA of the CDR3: TGTGCCAGCAGTCTGCAGATCACAGATACGCAGTATTTT.